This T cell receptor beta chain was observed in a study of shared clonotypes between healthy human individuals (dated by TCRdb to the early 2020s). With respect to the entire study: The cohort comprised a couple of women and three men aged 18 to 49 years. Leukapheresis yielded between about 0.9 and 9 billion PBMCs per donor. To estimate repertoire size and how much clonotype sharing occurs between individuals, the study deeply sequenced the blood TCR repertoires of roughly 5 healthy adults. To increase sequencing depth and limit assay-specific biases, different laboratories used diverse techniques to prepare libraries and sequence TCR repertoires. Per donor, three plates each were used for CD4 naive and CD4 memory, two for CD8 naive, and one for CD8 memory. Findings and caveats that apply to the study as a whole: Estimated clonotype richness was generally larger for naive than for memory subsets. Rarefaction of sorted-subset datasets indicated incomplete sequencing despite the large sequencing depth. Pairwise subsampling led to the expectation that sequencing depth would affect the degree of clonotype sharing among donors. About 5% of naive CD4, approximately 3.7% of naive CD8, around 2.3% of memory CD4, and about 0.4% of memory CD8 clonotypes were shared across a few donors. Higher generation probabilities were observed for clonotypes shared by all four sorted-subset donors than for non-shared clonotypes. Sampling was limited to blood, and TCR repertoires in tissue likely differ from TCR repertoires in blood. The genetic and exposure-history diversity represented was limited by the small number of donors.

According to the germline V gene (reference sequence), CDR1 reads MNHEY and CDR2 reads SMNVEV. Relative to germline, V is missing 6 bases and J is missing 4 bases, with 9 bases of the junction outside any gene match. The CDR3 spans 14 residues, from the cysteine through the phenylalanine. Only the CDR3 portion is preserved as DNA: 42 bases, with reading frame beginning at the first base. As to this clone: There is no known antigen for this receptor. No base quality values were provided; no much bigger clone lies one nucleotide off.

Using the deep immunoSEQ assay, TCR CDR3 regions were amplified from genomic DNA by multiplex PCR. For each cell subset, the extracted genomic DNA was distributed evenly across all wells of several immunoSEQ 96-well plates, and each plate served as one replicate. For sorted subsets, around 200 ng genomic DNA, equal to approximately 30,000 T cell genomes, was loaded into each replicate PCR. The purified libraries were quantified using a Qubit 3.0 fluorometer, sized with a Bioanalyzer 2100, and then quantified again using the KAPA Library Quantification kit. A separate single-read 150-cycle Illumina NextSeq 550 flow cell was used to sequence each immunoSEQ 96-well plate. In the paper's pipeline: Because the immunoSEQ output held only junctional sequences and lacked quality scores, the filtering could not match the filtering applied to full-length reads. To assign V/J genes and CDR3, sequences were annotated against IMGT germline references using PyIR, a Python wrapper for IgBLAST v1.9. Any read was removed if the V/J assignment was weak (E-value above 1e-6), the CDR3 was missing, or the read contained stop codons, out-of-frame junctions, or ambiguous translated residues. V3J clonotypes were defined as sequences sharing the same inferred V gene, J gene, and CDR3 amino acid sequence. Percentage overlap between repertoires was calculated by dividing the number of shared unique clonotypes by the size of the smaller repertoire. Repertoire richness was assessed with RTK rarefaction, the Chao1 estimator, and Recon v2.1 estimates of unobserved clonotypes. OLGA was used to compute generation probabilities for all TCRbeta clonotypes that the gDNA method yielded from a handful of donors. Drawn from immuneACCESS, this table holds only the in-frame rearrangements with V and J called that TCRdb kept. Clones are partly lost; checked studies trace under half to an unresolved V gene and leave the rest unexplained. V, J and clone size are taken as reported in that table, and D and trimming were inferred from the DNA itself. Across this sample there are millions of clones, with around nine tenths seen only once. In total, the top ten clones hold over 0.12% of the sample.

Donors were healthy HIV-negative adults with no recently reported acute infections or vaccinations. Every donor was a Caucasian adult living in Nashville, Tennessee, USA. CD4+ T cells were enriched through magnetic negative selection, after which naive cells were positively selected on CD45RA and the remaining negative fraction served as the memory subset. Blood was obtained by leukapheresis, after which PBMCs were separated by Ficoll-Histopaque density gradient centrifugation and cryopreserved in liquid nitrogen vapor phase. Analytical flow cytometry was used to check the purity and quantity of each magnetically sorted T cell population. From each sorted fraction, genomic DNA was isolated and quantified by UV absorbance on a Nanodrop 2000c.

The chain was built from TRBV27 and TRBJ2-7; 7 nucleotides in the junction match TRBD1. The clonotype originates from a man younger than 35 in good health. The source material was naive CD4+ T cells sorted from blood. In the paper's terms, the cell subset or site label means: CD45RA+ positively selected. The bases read TGTGCCAGCAGCCGTGGACAGGCCATGTACGAGCAGTACTTC. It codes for CASSRGQAMYEQYF.